Presented here are 12 T cell receptor beta chains from one specimen sequenced in a study of T cell responses to AZD1222 COVID-19 vaccine. Assay used: immunoSEQ multiplex PCR; TCRdb lists only in-frame clones, some missing. The table lists about 190,000 clones, more than 75% of them singletons. Sequenced material: peripheral blood, taken on day 0 of AZD1222 vaccination. All receptors come from an adult in good health.

The J gene is TRBJ2-5, the V gene TRBV5-6; D is perhaps TRBD2 (7 bases). The germline gives CDR1 SGHDT, CDR2 YYEEEE. V was clipped by 4 bases and J by 4 bases, with 20 bases between them. CDR3 size: 16 residues. CDR3 nucleotide sequence: TGTGCCAGCAGCGTGGGGGCCCCAGGGAGGGGAGAGACCCAGTACTTC. Translation: CASSVGAPGRGETQYF.

The chain recombines TRBV6-4 with TRBJ2-7; D is possibly TRBD2 (5 bases). Germline assignment: CDR1 MRHNA and CDR2 SNTAGT. V was trimmed by 6 bases and J by 2 bases, leaving 32 bases between them. CDR3 length: 20 residues. The CDR3 DNA is TGTGCCAGCAGGCCCGGGAACCGCCACTACAAAGTTTCCGCCCCCTACGAGCAGTACTTC. Its protein is CASRPGNRHYKVSAPYEQYF.

The CDR3 coding sequence is TGTGCCAGCAGCTCGGACAACGGCAATGAGCAGTTCTTC. It is translated as CASSSDNGNEQFF. This chain links TRBV7-3 with TRBJ2-1, with D possibly being TRBD1 (5 bases). There are 13 residues in the CDR3. The V gene lost 4 bases and the J gene lost 6 bases, with 10 bases spanning the gap. CDR1 SGHTA and CDR2 FQGTGA come from the germline V gene. The entire variable domain, with the rest obtained from reference TRBV7-3 and TRBJ2-1, is as follows: GAGVSQTPSNKVTEKGKYVELRCDPISGHTALYWYRQSLGQGPEFLIYFQGTGAADDSGLPNDRFFAVRPEGSVSTLKIQRTERGDSAVYLCASSSDNGNEQFFGPGTRLTVL.

V and J are TRBV5-6 and TRBJ1-5, with TRBD1 matching over 9 bases. The V gene's germline CDR1 is SGHDT and CDR2 YYEEEE. CDR3 length: 15 amino acids. Trimming cost V 0 bases and J 3 bases; bases outside gene matches: 1. The CDR3 nucleotides read TGTGCCAGCAGCTTGGGGACAGGGGTCAATCAGCCCCAGCATTTT. This encodes CASSLGTGVNQPQHF.

The rearrangement uses TRBV5-4 and TRBJ1-3, with TRBD1 matching over 7 bases. The germline gives CDR1 SGHNT, CDR2 YYREEE (reference sequence). This CDR3 spans 16 amino acids. The V gene end was trimmed by 3 bases and the J gene end by 0 bases; junction bases not matched to a gene: 6. CDR3 in amino acids: CASSYRQGRSGNTIYF. The DNA of the CDR3 is TGTGCCAGCAGCTACCGACAGGGCCGCTCTGGAAACACCATATATTTT.

This chain joins TRBV4-2 and TRBJ2-7; 8 bases are shared with TRBD1. The ends lost 0 bases at V and 1 base at J; junction bases unmatched: 11. The CDR3 length is 18 residues. CDR1 is LGHNA, CDR2 YNFKEQ, per germline. CDR3 in DNA: TGTGCCAGCAGCCAAGATCCCCGGACAGGGCGTTCTTCCTACGAGCAGTACTTC. Protein sequence: CASSQDPRTGRSSYEQYF.

The chain has TRBV5-1 and TRBJ2-5; TRBD2 matches at 13 bases. V shed 0 bases and J 0 bases; nucleotides not matched to a gene: 17. This CDR3 has 22 residues. The germline V gene encodes CDR1 SGHRS and CDR2 YFSETQ. The CDR3 coding sequence is TGCGCCAGCAGCTTGGCCACTAGCGGGGGGGCCCCCTCACCGATGTACCAAGAGACCCAGTACTTC. It yields the protein CASSLATSGGAPSPMYQETQYF. Drawing the rest from reference TRBV5-1 and TRBJ2-5, the complete variable domain is KAGVTQTPRYLIKTRGQQVTLSCSPISGHRSVSWYQQTPGQGLQFLFEYFSETQRNKGNFPGRFSGRQFSNSRSEMNVSTLELGDSALYLCASSLATSGGAPSPMYQETQYFGPGTRLLVL.

The chain uses TRBV7-2 and TRBJ1-5; 7 bases line up with TRBD1. This CDR3 region has 15 residues. The germline V gene encodes CDR1 SGHTA and CDR2 FQGNSA. Unmatched junction bases numbered 9, after V lost 5 bases and J lost 5 bases. CDR3 region: CASSIQPTGDQPQHF. The DNA for the CDR3 is TGTGCCAGCAGCATTCAACCAACAGGGGATCAGCCCCAGCATTTT.

The chain has TRBV5-1 and TRBJ2-5; a weak D match, TRBD2 (6 bases). The length of the CDR3 is 13 residues. Trimming shortened V by 5 bases and J by 3 bases, and 11 bases separated the two germline ends. Germline V gene sequence: CDR1 SGHRS, CDR2 YFSETQ. The CDR3 DNA is TGCGCCAGCAGTATCGCGGGGAAAGAGACCCAGTACTTC. It yields the protein CASSIAGKETQYF.

This rearrangement joins TRBV19 to TRBJ2-7; D may correspond to TRBD1 or TRBD2 (5 bases each). Germline CDR1 reads LNHDA; CDR2 reads SQIVND (reference sequence). This CDR3 spans 15 amino acids. With 4 bases removed from V and 4 bases from J, the gap between germline ends came to 17 bases. The CDR3 sequence: CASSTYKRGSYEQYF. The CDR3 DNA reads TGTGCCAGTAGTACCTACAAGAGGGGATCTTACGAGCAGTACTTC.

The V gene is TRBV15, the J gene TRBJ1-3; possibly TRBD1 for D (5 bases). The CDR3 totals 14 residues. Germline lookup yields CDR1 LNHNV and CDR2 YYDKDF (reference sequence). V dropped 4 bases and J dropped 8 bases, with 15 bases sitting between them. CDR3 sequence: CATSNLMGLDTIYF. In nucleotides, the CDR3 is TGTGCCACCAGCAACCTAATGGGGCTGGACACCATATATTTT. Full variable domain (rest looked up from reference TRBV15 and TRBJ1-3): DAMVIQNPRYQVTQFGKPVTLSCSQTLNHNVMYWYQQKSSQAPKLLFHYYDKDFNNEADTPDNFQSRRPNTSFCFLDIRSPGLGDTAMYLCATSNLMGLDTIYFGEGSWLTVV.

The chain is built from TRBV19 and TRBJ2-5; maybe TRBD2 (6 bases). The V end was cut by 4 bases, the J end by 4 bases, with 19 bases between. CDR1 and CDR2 (germline): LNHDA, SQIVND (reference sequence). The CDR3 totals 16 residues. The CDR3 DNA sequence: TGTGCCAGTAGTAACCCCGGAGGGGCGCGGGGAGAGACCCAGTACTTC. Protein sequence: CASSNPGGARGETQYF. Variable domain in full (rest from reference TRBV19 and TRBJ2-5): DGGITQSPKYLFRKEGQNVTLSCEQNLNHDAMYWYRQDPGQGLRLIYYSQIVNDFQKGDIAEGYSVSREKKESFPLTVTSAQKNPTAFYLCASSNPGGARGETQYFGPGTRLLVL.